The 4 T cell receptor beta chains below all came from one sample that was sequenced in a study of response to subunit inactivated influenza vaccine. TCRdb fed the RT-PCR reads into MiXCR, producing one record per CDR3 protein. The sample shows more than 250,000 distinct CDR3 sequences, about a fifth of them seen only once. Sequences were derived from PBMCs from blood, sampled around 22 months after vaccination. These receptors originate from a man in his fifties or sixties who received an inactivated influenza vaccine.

In DNA form, the CDR3 reads TGCGCCAGCAGCTTGGTGGCTAGCGGGGCCACAGATACGCAGTATTTT. Its translation: CASSLVASGATDTQYF. The rearrangement links TRBV5-1 to TRBJ2-3; TRBD2 aligns across 9 bases. In germline, CDR1 is SGHRS, CDR2 YFSETQ. The trim removed 0 bases at V and 2 bases at J, leaving 4 bases unmatched. The length of the CDR3 is 16 residues. The variable domain in full, completed from reference TRBV5-1 and TRBJ2-3, reads KAGVTQTPRYLIKTRGQQVTLSCSPISGHRSVSWYQQTPGQGLQFLFEYFSETQRNKGNFPGRFSGRQFSNSRSEMNVSTLELGDSALYLCASSLVASGATDTQYFGPGTRLTVL.

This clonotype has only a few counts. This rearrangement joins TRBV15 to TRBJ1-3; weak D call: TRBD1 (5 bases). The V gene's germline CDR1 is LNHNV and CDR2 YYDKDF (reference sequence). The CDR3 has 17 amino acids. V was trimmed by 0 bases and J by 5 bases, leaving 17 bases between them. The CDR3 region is CATSRDHSSGRRNTIYF. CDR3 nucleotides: TGTGCCACCAGCAGAGACCACTCTTCGGGGCGTCGAAACACCATATATTTT. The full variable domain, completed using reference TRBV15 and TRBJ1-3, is DAMVIQNPRYQVTQFGKPVTLSCSQTLNHNVMYWYQQKSSQAPKLLFHYYDKDFNNEADTPDNFQSRRPNTSFCFLDIRSPGLGDTAMYLCATSRDHSSGRRNTIYFGEGSWLTVV.

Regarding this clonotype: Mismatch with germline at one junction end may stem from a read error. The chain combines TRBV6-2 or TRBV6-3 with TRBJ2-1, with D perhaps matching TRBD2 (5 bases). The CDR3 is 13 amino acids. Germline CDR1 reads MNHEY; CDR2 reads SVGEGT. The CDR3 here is CASSSFGLPLTIF. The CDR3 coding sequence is TGTGCCAGCAGCTCCTTCGGACTCCCCCTAACGATCTTC.

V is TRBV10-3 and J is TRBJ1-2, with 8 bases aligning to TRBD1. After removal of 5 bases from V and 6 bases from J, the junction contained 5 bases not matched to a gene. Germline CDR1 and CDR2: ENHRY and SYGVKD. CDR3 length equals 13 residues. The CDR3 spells CAISSDRGNGYTF. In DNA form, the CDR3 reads TGTGCCATCAGTTCCGACAGGGGAAATGGCTACACCTTC.